This record looks at one T cell receptor beta chain sequence and its context. The CDR3 is 14 residues long. The V segment lost 5 bases and the J segment 4 bases; nucleotides outside the gene matches: 4. The germline V gene encodes CDR1 MDHEN and CDR2 SYDVKM. These data originate in a study of blood T cell repertoires in COVID-19. Some clones are missing from TCRdb's copy, which holds only in-frame ones; the method was immunoSEQ multiplex PCR. The sample has 200,000 to 300,000 clones; around 88% are singletons. The rearrangement joins TRBV28 to TRBJ2-4, with 8 bases aligning to TRBD2. The sequencing input was peripheral blood. This clonotype originated in a man older than 75 with acute or convalescent COVID-19. The chain's CDR3 is CASSIVAGKNIQYF. DNA of the CDR3: TGTGCCAGCAGTATAGTAGCGGGAAAAAACATTCAGTACTTC.